Presented here are 18 T cell receptor beta chains from one specimen sequenced in a study of response to subunit inactivated influenza vaccine. In TCRdb, the RT-PCR reads were re-called with MiXCR into one record per CDR3 protein. Of about 580,000 distinct CDR3 sequences listed, roughly 15% were seen once; the top ten hold 8.5% to 14%. The source was PBMCs from blood, collected 11 to 12 days after vaccination. The receptors come from a middle-aged man who received an inactivated influenza vaccine.

The chain uses TRBV5-1 and TRBJ1-6; 7 nucleotides line up with TRBD1. The V gene end was trimmed by 0 bases and the J gene end by 6 bases; junction bases not matched to a gene: 6. CDR1 SGHRS and CDR2 YFSETQ come from the germline V gene. The CDR3 consists of 16 residues. The CDR3 reads CASSLAAGGGNSPLHF. The CDR3 DNA reads TGCGCCAGCAGCTTGGCAGCAGGGGGTGGTAATTCACCCCTCCACTTT.

The chain recombines TRBV11-3 with TRBJ2-7; maybe TRBD2 (5 bases). This CDR3 region has 14 residues. The V gene lost 6 bases and the J gene lost 0 bases, with 12 bases spanning the gap. Germline values: CDR1 SGHNT, CDR2 YENEEA. CDR3 DNA: TGTGCCAGCAGTCCCCCCCGGGGCTCCTACGAGCAGTACTTC. Its protein product is CASSPPRGSYEQYF.

This clonotype has just a few counts. The V gene is TRBV14, the J gene TRBJ1-5; D uncertain. The V and J ends lost 1 base and 5 bases respectively, with 15 bases between them. This CDR3 is 16 amino acids long. Germline lookup yields CDR1 SGHDN and CDR2 FVKESK. Here the CDR3 reads CASSQGDWGFDQPQHF. CDR3 nucleotides: TGTGCCAGCAGCCAAGGGGATTGGGGTTTTGATCAGCCCCAGCATTTT. Based on the CDR3 plus reference TRBV14 and TRBJ1-5, the full variable domain is EAGVTQFPSHSVIEKGQTVTLRCDPISGHDNLYWYRRVMGKEIKFLLHFVKESKQDESGMPNNRFLAERTGGTYSTLKVQPAELEDSGVYFCASSQGDWGFDQPQHFGDGTRLSIL.

The chain carries TRBV7-9 and TRBJ2-7, with D perhaps matching TRBD1 or TRBD2 (6 bases each). Germline V lookup: CDR1 SEHNR, CDR2 FQNEAQ (reference sequence). The CDR3 sequence is 12 residues long. Trimming shortened V by 5 bases and J by 4 bases, and 9 bases separated the two germline ends. The CDR3 DNA sequence: TGTGCCAGCAGCGGGGGGCGTTACGAGCAGTACTTC. Encoded protein: CASSGGRYEQYF.

This clonotype was recorded a few times. The CDR3 loop reads CASSDGPNTGELFF. The CDR3 DNA is TGTGCCAGCAGCGACGGGCCGAACACCGGGGAGCTGTTTTTT. The chain has TRBV5-5 and TRBJ2-2; D uncertain. This CDR3 contains 14 residues. V lost 4 bases, J lost 0 bases, and 7 bases lay in between. Germline lookup yields CDR1 SGHKS and CDR2 YYEKEE (reference sequence). The full variable domain, with the rest looked up from reference TRBV5-5 and TRBJ2-2, is DAGVTQSPTHLIKTRGQQVTLRCSPISGHKSVSWYQQVLGQGPQFIFQYYEKEERGRGNFPDRFSARQFPNYSSELNVNALLLGDSALYLCASSDGPNTGELFFGEGSRLTVL.

The chain couples TRBV27 to TRBJ2-7, with 12 bases matching TRBD2. Germline loops: CDR1 MNHEY, CDR2 SMNVEV (reference sequence). V trimming: 5 bases; J trimming: 3 bases; junction bases outside the gene matches: 5. The CDR3 is 15 residues long. The CDR3 sequence: CASSARTSGIYEQYF. The CDR3 DNA reads as TGTGCCAGCAGTGCCAGGACTAGCGGGATCTACGAGCAGTACTTC.

The rearrangement links TRBV12-3 or TRBV12-4 to TRBJ2-6, with D perhaps matching TRBD2 (5 bases). This CDR3 region has 16 residues. With 3 bases removed from V and 2 bases from J, the gap between germline ends came to 11 bases. CDR3 bases: TGTGCCAGCAGTTTGTTAAGAGGGACTGGGGCCAACGTCCTGACTTTC. Its translation: CASSLLRGTGANVLTF.

The rearrangement links TRBV28 to TRBJ1-4, with D possibly TRBD1 on 5 matching bases. The CDR3 length is 14 residues. Germline lookup yields CDR1 MDHEN and CDR2 SYDVKM. V was pared by 4 bases and J by 4 bases, with 10 bases between. CDR3: CASSSRGGNEKLFF. The CDR3 coding sequence is TGTGCCAGCAGTTCTCGGGGGGGTAATGAAAAACTGTTTTTT.

The V gene is TRBV6-5, the J gene TRBJ2-1; TRBD1 is a possible D gene (6 bases). This CDR3 region has 14 residues. CDR1 is MNHEY and CDR2 is SVGAGI in the germline V gene. V dropped 2 bases and J dropped 5 bases, with 10 bases sitting between them. CDR3 sequence (DNA): TGTGCCAGCAGTTACGAACAGGGACACAATGAGCAGTTCTTC. It specifies CASSYEQGHNEQFF.

Only a few counts were recorded for this clonotype. CDR3: CAIRSGGTGELFF. As DNA, the CDR3 is TGTGCCATCAGGTCAGGGGGCACCGGGGAGCTGTTTTTT. This chain links TRBV10-3 with TRBJ2-2; 7 nucleotides line up with TRBD1. The CDR3 spans 13 residues. J gave up 4 bases and V 6 bases, and 2 bases lay outside the gene matches. Germline V gene data show CDR1 as ENHRY and CDR2 as SYGVKD.

This clonotype was picked up a small number of times. The chain joins TRBV20-1 to TRBJ1-1, with TRBD1 identical over 10 bases. CDR1 is DFQATT, CDR2 SNEGSKA, per germline (reference sequence). This CDR3 spans 13 amino acids. V lost 3 bases to trimming and J lost 4 bases; unmatched junction nucleotides: 2. The CDR3 reads CSASGQGGTEAFF. DNA for the CDR3: TGCAGTGCTAGCGGACAGGGGGGCACTGAAGCTTTCTTT.

The chain carries TRBV18 and TRBJ1-1; D not certain. The CDR3 runs to 15 residues. Trimming removed 0 bases from V and 4 bases from J, with 12 bases in between. CDR1 is KGHSH and CDR2 is LQKENI in the germline V gene. CDR3 nucleotide sequence: TGTGCCAGCTCACCACCGGACCTACTTAGCACTGAAGCTTTCTTT. This sequence encodes CASSPPDLLSTEAFF.

The genes are TRBV28 and TRBJ2-5, with TRBD1 matching 12 bases. V lost 5 bases to trimming and J lost 5 bases; unmatched junction nucleotides: 9. In germline, CDR1 is MDHEN, CDR2 SYDVKM. CDR3 length: 16 amino acids. CDR3 protein: CASSPSGTGGFETQYF. The CDR3 bases are TGTGCCAGCAGTCCGAGCGGGACAGGGGGCTTTGAGACCCAGTACTTC.

The chain is built from TRBV4-2 and TRBJ2-1; D unclear. Germline lookup yields CDR1 LGHNA and CDR2 YNFKEQ. The CDR3 sequence is 12 residues long. The V end lost 1 base, the J end lost 8 bases, and 6 bases lay between the germline ends. CDR3 in amino acids: CASSQVGYEQFF. The CDR3, as DNA: TGTGCCAGCAGCCAAGTCGGATATGAGCAGTTCTTC.

This clonotype was seen only a few times. The V and J genes are TRBV3-1 and TRBJ1-2, with a possible D match to TRBD1 (5 bases). Trimming removed 0 bases from V and 2 bases from J, with 19 bases in between. This CDR3 has 18 residues. From germline, CDR1 is LGHDT and CDR2 YNNKEL (reference sequence). Written as DNA, the CDR3 is TGTGCCAGCAGCCAAGATATCAGGGCAACTTACGGGAACTATGGCTACACCTTC. It specifies CASSQDIRATYGNYGYTF.

This clonotype was picked up a small number of times. The chain links TRBV28 to TRBJ1-2; 12 bases are shared with TRBD1. With 4 bases clipped from V and 2 bases from J, the junction kept 5 bases outside the gene matches. This CDR3 has 16 amino acids. The germline gives CDR1 MDHEN, CDR2 SYDVKM. In nucleotides, the CDR3 is TGTGCCAGCAGTTCCGGGACAGGGGGCTTCAACTATGGCTACACCTTC. Protein: CASSSGTGGFNYGYTF.

The chain carries TRBV11-2 and TRBJ2-7, with D perhaps TRBD1 (6 bases). CDR1 SGHAT and CDR2 FQNNGV come from the germline V gene. V lost 1 base and J 2 bases, leaving 21 bases between the germline ends. The CDR3 contains 18 residues. CDR3 loop: CASSLGGPGQSLAYEQYF. In DNA form, the CDR3 reads TGTGCCAGCAGCTTAGGAGGCCCGGGACAAAGTTTGGCCTACGAGCAGTACTTC.

This chain connects TRBV7-2 to TRBJ2-2; D is ambiguous. This CDR3 is 12 amino acids long. With 7 bases removed from V and 3 bases from J, the gap between germline ends came to 6 bases. Looked up from germline, CDR1 is SGHTA and CDR2 is FQGNSA. The CDR3: CASTVDTGELFF. CDR3 in DNA: TGTGCCAGCACCGTCGACACCGGGGAGCTGTTTTTT.